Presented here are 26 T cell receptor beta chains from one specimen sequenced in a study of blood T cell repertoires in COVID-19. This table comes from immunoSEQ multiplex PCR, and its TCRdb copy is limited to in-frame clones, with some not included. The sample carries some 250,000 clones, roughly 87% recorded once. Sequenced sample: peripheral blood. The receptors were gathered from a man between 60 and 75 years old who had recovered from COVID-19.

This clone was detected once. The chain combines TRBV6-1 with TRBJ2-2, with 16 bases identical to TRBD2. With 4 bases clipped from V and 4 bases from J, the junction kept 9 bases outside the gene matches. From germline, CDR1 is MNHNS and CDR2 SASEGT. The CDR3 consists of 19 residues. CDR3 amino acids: CASSAGTSGGVLGTGELFF. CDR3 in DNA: TGTGCCAGCAGTGCCGGGACTAGCGGGGGGGTGTTGGGCACCGGGGAGCTGTTTTTT.

As DNA, the CDR3 is TGTGCCAGCAGCGTAGGGCAGGGGGTTTGGGGCTACACCTTC. Translation: CASSVGQGVWGYTF. This chain links TRBV9 with TRBJ1-2; 7 bases agree with TRBD1. Per germline, CDR1 SGDLS and CDR2 YYNGEE. J lost 8 bases, V lost 0 bases, and 7 bases had no gene match. CDR3 size: 14 residues.

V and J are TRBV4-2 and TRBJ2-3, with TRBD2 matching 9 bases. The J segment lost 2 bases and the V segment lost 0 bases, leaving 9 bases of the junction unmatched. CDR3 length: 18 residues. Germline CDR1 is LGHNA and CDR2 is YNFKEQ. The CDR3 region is CASSQDYSSGGNTDTQYF. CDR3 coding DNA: TGTGCCAGCAGCCAAGATTACTCCAGCGGGGGGAACACAGATACGCAGTATTTT.

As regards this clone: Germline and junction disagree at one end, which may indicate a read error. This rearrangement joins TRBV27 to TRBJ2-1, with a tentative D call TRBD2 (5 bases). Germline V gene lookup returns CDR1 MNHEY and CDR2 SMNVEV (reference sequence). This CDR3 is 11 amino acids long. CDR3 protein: CASSSGLATVF. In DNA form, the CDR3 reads TGTGCCAGCAGTTCTGGTTTAGCGACGGTCTTC.

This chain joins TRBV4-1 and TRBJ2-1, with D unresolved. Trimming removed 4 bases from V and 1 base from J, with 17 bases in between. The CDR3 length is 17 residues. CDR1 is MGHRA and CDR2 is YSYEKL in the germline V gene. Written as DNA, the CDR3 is TGCGCCAGCAGCCGAGTTAGTTTCCCGGGTTCCTACAATGAGCAGTTCTTC. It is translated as CASSRVSFPGSYNEQFF.

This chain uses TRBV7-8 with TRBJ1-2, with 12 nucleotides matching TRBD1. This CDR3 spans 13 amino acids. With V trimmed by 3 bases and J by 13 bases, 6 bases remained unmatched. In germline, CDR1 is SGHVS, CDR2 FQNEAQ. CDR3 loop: CASSLDRDRGPTF. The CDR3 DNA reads TGTGCCAGCAGCTTGGACCGGGACAGGGGGCCCACCTTC.

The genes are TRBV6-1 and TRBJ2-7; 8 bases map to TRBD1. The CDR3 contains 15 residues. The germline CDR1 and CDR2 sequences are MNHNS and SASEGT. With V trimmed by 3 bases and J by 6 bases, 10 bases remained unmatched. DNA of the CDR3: TGTGCCAGCAGTGATCAGGGGGCAAAGTTCTCCGAGCAGTACGTC. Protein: CASSDQGAKFSEQYV.

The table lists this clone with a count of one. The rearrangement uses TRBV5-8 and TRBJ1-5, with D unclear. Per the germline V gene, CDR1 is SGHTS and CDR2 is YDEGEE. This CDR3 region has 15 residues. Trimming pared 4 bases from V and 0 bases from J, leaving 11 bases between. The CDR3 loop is CASSLGGYSNQPQHF. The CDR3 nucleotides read TGTGCCAGCAGCCTAGGAGGATATAGCAATCAGCCCCAGCATTTT.

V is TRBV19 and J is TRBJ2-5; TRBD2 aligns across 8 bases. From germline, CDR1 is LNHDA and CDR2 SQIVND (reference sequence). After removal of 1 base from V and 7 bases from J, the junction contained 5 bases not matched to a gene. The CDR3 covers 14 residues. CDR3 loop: CASSIAGGPGTQYF. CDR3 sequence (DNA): TGTGCCAGTAGTATAGCGGGGGGGCCAGGGACCCAGTACTTC. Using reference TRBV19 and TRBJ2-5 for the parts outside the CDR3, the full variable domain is DGGITQSPKYLFRKEGQNVTLSCEQNLNHDAMYWYRQDPGQGLRLIYYSQIVNDFQKGDIAEGYSVSREKKESFPLTVTSAQKNPTAFYLCASSIAGGPGTQYFGPGTRLLVL.

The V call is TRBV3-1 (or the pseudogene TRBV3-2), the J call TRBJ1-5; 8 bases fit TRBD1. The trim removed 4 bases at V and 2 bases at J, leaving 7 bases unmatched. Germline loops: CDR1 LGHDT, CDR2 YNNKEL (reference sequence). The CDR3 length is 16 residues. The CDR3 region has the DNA TGTGCCAGCAGCCTCACTGGACAGGGAGGCAATCAGCCCCAGCATTTT. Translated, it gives CASSLTGQGGNQPQHF.

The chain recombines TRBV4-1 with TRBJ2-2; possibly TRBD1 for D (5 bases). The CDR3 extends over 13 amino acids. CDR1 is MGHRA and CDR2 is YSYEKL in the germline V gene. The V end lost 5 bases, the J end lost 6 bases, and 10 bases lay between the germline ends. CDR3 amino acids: CASSGQGPGELFF. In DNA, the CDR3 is TGCGCCAGCAGCGGGCAGGGTCCCGGGGAGCTGTTTTTT.

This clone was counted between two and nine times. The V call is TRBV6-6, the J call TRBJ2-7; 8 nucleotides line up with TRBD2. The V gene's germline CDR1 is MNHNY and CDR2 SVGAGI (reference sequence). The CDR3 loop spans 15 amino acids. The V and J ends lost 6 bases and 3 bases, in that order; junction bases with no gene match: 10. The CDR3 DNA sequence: TGTGCCAGCAGCCCGGGGGGGCGGGGGAGCTACGAGCAGTACGTC. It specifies CASSPGGRGSYEQYV.

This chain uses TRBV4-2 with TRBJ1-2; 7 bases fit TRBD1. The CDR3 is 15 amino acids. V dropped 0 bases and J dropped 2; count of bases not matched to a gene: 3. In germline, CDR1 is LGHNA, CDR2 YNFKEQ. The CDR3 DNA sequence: TGTGCCAGCAGCCAAGACAGGGGGGCAAACTATGGCTACACCTTC. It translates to CASSQDRGANYGYTF.

CDR3 sequence reads: CASSSGDGKGNEQFF. The DNA of the CDR3 is TGTGCCAGCAGCTCCGGCGACGGTAAGGGGAATGAGCAGTTCTTC. The chain has TRBV6-5 and TRBJ2-1; possibly TRBD1 for D (5 bases). V was cut by 6 bases and J by 7 bases, with 19 bases left in between. Per germline, CDR1 MNHEY and CDR2 SVGAGI. The CDR3 is 15 amino acids.

The DNA of the CDR3 is TGTGCCAGCAGCCCCAGGGGCTCTAACTATGGCTACACCTTC. It yields the protein CASSPRGSNYGYTF. J is TRBJ1-2 and V is TRBV3-1 (or the pseudogene TRBV3-2); D may be TRBD1 (6 bases). The V gene's germline CDR1 is LGHDT and CDR2 YNNKEL (reference sequence). This CDR3 spans 14 amino acids. Trimming stripped 4 bases from V and 0 bases from J, with 9 bases between.

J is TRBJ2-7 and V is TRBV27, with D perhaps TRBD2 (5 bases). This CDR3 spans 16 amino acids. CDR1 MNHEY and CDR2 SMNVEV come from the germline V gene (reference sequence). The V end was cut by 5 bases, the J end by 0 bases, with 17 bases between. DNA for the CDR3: TGTGCCAGCAGTCCACCTGCCGACCGGGGCTCCTACGAGCAGTACGTC. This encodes CASSPPADRGSYEQYV.

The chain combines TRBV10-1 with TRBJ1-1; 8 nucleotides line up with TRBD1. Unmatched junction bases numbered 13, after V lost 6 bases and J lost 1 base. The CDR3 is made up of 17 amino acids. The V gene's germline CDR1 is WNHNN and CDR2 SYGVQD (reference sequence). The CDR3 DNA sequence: TGCGCCAGCAGGAGGGGACAGGTTCTTCCGAAGAACACTGAAGCTTTCTTT. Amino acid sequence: CASRRGQVLPKNTEAFF.

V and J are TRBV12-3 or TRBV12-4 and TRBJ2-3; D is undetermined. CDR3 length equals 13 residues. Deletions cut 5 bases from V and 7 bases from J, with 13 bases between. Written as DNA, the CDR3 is TGTGCCAGCAGTGTCGGTCCGACACATACGCAGTATTTT. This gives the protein CASSVGPTHTQYF.

The CDR3 sequence: CASKKDKYQETQYF. The CDR3 DNA reads as TGTGCCAGCAAAAAGGACAAGTACCAAGAGACCCAGTACTTC. The chain uses TRBV6-6 and TRBJ2-5; D may be TRBD1 (5 bases). Trimming took off 7 bases at V and 0 bases at J, with 12 bases between the two ends. There are 14 residues in the CDR3. The V gene's germline CDR1 is MNHNY and CDR2 SVGAGI (reference sequence).

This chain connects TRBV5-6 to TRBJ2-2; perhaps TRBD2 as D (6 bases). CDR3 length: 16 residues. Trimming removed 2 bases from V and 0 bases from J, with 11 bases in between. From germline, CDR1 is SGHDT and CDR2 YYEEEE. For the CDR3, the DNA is TGTGCCAGCAGCTTCGTCGCTAGCGCGAACACCGGGGAGCTGTTTTTT. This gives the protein CASSFVASANTGELFF. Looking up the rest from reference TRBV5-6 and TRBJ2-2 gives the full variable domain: DAGVTQSPTHLIKTRGQQVTLRCSPKSGHDTVSWYQQALGQGPQFIFQYYEEEERQRGNFPDRFSGHQFPNYSSELNVNALLLGDSALYLCASSFVASANTGELFFGEGSRLTVL.

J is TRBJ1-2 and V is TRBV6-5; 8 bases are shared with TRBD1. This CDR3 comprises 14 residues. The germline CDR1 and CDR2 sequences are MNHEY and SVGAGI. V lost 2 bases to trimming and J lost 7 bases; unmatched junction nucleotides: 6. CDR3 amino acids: CASSYESTGVGYTF. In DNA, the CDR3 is TGTGCCAGCAGTTACGAGTCGACAGGGGTTGGCTACACCTTC.

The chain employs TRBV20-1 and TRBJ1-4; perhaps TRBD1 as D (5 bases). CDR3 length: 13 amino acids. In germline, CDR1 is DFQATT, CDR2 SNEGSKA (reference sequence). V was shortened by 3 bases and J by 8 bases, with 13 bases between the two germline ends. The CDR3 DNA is TGCAGTGCTAGTGGTCAGGGTGGGGAAAAACTGTTTTTT. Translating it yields CSASGQGGEKLFF.

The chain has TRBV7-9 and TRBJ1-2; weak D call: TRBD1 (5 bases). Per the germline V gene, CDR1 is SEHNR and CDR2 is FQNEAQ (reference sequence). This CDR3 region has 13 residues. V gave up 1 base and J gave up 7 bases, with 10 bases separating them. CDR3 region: CASSLEQGSGYTF. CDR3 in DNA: TGTGCCAGCAGCTTAGAGCAGGGCTCTGGCTACACCTTC.

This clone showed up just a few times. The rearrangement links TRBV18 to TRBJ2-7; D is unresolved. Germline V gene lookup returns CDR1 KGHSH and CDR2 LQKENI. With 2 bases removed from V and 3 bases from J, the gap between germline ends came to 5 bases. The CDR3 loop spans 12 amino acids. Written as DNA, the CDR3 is TGTGCCAGCTCACCAAATCTCTACGAGCAGTACTTC. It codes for CASSPNLYEQYF.

CDR3 bases: TGTGCCAGCAGTTACAGTGGGTATCAGCCCCAGCATTTT. Translating it yields CASSYSGYQPQHF. The chain uses TRBV12-3 or TRBV12-4 and TRBJ1-5, with unresolved D. The CDR3 totals 13 residues. V shed 4 bases and J shed 5 bases, with 9 bases lying between them.

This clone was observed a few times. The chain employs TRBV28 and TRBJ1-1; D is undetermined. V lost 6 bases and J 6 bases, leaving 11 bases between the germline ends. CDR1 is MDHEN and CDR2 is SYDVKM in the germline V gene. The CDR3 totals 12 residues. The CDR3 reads CASRPDYPEAFF. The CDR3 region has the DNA TGTGCCAGCAGACCCGACTATCCTGAAGCTTTCTTT.